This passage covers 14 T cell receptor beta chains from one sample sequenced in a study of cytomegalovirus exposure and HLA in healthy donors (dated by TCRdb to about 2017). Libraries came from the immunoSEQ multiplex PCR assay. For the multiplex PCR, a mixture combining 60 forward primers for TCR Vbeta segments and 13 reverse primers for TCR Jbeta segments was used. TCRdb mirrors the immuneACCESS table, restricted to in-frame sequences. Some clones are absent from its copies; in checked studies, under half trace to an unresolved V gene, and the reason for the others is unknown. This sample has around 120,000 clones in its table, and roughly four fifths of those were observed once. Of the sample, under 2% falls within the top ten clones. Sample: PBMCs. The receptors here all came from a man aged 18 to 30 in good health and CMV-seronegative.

CDR3 protein: CASSNYDRNYGYTF. CDR3 nucleotides: TGTGCCAGTAGTAACTACGACAGGAACTATGGCTACACCTTC. The chain employs TRBV19 and TRBJ1-2; TRBD1 is a possible D gene (6 bases). CDR3 size: 14 residues. Trimming removed 4 bases from V and 2 bases from J, with 11 bases in between. Germline V gene data show CDR1 as LNHDA and CDR2 as SQIVND (reference sequence). Full variable domain (remainder filled in from reference TRBV19 and TRBJ1-2): DGGITQSPKYLFRKEGQNVTLSCEQNLNHDAMYWYRQDPGQGLRLIYYSQIVNDFQKGDIAEGYSVSREKKESFPLTVTSAQKNPTAFYLCASSNYDRNYGYTFGSGTRLTVV.

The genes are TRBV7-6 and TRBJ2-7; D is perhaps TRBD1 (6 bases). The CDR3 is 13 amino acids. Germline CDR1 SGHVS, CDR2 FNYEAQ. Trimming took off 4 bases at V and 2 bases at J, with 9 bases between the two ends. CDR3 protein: CASSSTGPYEQYF. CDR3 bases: TGTGCCAGCAGCTCGACAGGACCCTACGAGCAGTACTTC.

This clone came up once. Here the CDR3 reads CASSQDLGQVNYGYTF. The CDR3 DNA reads TGCGCCAGCAGCCAAGATCTTGGACAAGTAAACTATGGCTACACCTTC. The rearrangement links TRBV4-3 to TRBJ1-2, with D perhaps TRBD1 (5 bases). V lost 0 bases, J lost 2 bases, and 13 bases lay in between. Looked up from germline, CDR1 is LGHNA and CDR2 is YSLEER. This CDR3 region has 16 residues.

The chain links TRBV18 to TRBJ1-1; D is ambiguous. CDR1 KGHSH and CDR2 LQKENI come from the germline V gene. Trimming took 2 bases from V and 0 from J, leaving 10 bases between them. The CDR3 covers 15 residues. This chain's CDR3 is CASSPENSMNTEAFF. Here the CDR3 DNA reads TGTGCCAGCTCACCAGAGAATTCCATGAACACTGAAGCTTTCTTT.

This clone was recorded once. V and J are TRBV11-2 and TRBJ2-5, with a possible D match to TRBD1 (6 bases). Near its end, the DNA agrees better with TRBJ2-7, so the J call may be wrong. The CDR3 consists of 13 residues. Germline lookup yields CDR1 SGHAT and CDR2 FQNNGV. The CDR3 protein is CASTQSGVHEQYF. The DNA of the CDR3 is TGTGCCAGCACCCAGTCAGGGGTCCACGAGCAGTACTTC.

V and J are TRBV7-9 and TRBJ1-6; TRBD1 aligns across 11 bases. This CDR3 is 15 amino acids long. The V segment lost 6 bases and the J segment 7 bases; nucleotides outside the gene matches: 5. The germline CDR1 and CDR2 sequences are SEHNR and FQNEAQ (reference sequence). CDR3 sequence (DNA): TGTGCCAGCAGGCCGGGACAGGGGGAAAATTCACCCCTCCACTTT. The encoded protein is CASRPGQGENSPLHF.

The DNA of the CDR3 is TGCGCCAGCAGTCATCGGGGACAGAACTATGGCTACACCTTC. Amino acid sequence: CASSHRGQNYGYTF. The chain combines TRBV23-1 with TRBJ1-2; TRBD1 aligns across 7 bases. TRBV23-1 is an ORF for which the function is uncertain. The ends lost 3 bases at V and 2 bases at J; junction bases unmatched: 3. This CDR3 is 14 amino acids long.

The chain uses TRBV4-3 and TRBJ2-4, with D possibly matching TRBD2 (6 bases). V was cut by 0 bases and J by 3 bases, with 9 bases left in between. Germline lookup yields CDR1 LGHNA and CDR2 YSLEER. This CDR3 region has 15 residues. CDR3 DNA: TGCGCCAGCAGCCAAGACCTGGGGGGCAAAAACATTCAGTACTTC. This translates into CASSQDLGGKNIQYF.

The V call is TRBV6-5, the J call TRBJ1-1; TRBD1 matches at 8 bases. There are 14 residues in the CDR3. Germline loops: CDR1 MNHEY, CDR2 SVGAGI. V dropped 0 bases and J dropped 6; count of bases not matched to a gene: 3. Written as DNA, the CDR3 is TGTGCCAGCAGTTACTCGCAGGGACAGGCTGAAGCTTTCTTT. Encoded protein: CASSYSQGQAEAFF.

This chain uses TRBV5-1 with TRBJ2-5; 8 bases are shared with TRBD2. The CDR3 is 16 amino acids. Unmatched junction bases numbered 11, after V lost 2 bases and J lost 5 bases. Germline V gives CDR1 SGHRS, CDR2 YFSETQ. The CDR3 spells CASSLQGRSGGETQYF. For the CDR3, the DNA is TGCGCCAGCAGCTTACAGGGACGATCGGGGGGGGAGACCCAGTACTTC.

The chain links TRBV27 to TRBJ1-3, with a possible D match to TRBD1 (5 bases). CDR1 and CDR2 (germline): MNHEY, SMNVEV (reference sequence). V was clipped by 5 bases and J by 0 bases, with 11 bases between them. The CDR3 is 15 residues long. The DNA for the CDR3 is TGTGCCAGCAGTCATTGGGGGGACTCTGGAAACACCATATATTTT. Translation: CASSHWGDSGNTIYF.

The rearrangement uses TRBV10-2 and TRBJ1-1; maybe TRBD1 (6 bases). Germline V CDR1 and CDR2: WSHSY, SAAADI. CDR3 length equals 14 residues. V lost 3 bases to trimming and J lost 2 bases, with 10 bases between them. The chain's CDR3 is CASSETGRNTEAFF. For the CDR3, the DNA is TGCGCCAGCAGTGAAACAGGGAGAAACACTGAAGCTTTCTTT.

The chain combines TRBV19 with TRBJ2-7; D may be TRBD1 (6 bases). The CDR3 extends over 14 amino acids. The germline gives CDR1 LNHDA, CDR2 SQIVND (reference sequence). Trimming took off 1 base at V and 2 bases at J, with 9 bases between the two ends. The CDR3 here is CASSIGGQTYEQYF. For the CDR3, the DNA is TGTGCCAGTAGTATAGGGGGGCAGACCTACGAGCAGTACTTC.

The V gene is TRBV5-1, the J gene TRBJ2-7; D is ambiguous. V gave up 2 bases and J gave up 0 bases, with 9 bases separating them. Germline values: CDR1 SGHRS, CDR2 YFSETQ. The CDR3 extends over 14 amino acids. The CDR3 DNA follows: TGCGCCAGCAGCTTAGTGGAGAGCTCCTACGAGCAGTACTTC. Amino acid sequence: CASSLVESSYEQYF.